The 7 T cell receptor beta chains in this list originate from one sample, sequenced in a study of T cell responses to AZD1222 COVID-19 vaccine. The protocol was immunoSEQ multiplex PCR, while the TCRdb copy is restricted to in-frame clones and leaves out a portion. The table shows approximately 140,000 clones, with 93% occurring only once. Specimen: peripheral blood, collected on day 0 of AZD1222 vaccination. The receptors here all came from an adult in good health.

This chain connects TRBV6-1 to TRBJ2-1; D call uncertain. CDR1 is MNHNS, CDR2 SASEGT, per germline. Trimming shortened V by 3 bases and J by 0 bases, and 9 bases separated the two germline ends. The CDR3 contains 15 residues. The CDR3 reads CASSEVLSSYNEQFF. In DNA, the CDR3 is TGTGCCAGCAGTGAGGTTCTCAGCTCCTACAATGAGCAGTTCTTC.

V and J are TRBV6-5 and TRBJ2-1; 11 bases align to TRBD2. CDR1 and CDR2 from the germline V gene are MNHEY and SVGAGI. The junction had 4 bases not matched to a gene; V was cut back by 4 bases and J by 5 bases. CDR3 length: 15 residues. CDR3 region: CASSFVAGGDNEQFF. CDR3 DNA sequence: TGTGCCAGCAGTTTCGTAGCGGGAGGGGACAATGAGCAGTTCTTC.

The rearrangement joins TRBV9 to TRBJ2-5; a weak D match, TRBD1 (6 bases). V dropped 8 bases and J dropped 5 bases, with 19 bases sitting between them. CDR1 and CDR2 (germline): SGDLS, YYNGEE. The CDR3 loop spans 14 amino acids. The CDR3 DNA follows: TGTGCCAGTAACGAACAGGGTCAAAGGGAGACCCAGTACTTC. This sequence encodes CASNEQGQRETQYF.

V is TRBV16 and J is TRBJ2-1, with 11 positions matching TRBD2. The V and J ends lost 6 bases and 4 bases, in that order; junction bases with no gene match: 5. There are 15 residues in the CDR3. Germline CDR1 and CDR2: KGHSY and FQNENV. CDR3 in DNA: TGTGCCAGCAGACGTACTAGCGGGGGTTACAATGAGCAGTTCTTC. It encodes CASRRTSGGYNEQFF.

The rearrangement uses TRBV5-4 and TRBJ2-7; D call uncertain. The CDR3 length is 14 residues. The V end was cut by 4 bases, the J end by 5 bases, with 16 bases between. Germline CDR1 SGHNT, CDR2 YYREEE (reference sequence). This CDR3 is CASSPGPLSHEQYF. Written as DNA, the CDR3 is TGTGCCAGCAGCCCGGGTCCGCTTTCCCACGAGCAGTACTTC.

This chain links TRBV5-1 with TRBJ1-5; D not resolved. Trimming cost V 0 bases and J 7 bases, with 20 bases left between them. Germline V CDR1 and CDR2: SGHRS, YFSETQ. The CDR3 extends over 17 amino acids. This chain's CDR3 is CASSLGEGSYANQPQHF. CDR3 nucleotides: TGCGCCAGCAGCTTGGGCGAGGGCTCCTACGCGAACCAGCCCCAGCATTTT.

The chain carries TRBV11-2 and TRBJ2-1; a weak D match, TRBD2 (7 bases). CDR1 is SGHAT, CDR2 FQNNGV, per germline. Trimming took off 0 bases at V and 0 bases at J, with 15 bases between the two ends. The CDR3 spans 18 residues. The CDR3 spells CASSLEGGGPSSYNEQFF. CDR3 coding DNA: TGTGCCAGCAGCTTAGAGGGCGGGGGCCCGAGCTCCTACAATGAGCAGTTCTTC.